This entry features one T cell receptor (beta chain) sequence. The record originates from a study of blood T cell repertoires in COVID-19. About the study: The study drew acute and convalescent COVID-19 samples from the United States, Italy and Spain. Sources were T cells, B-cell-depleted T cells, or PBMCs; the material itself was cDNA or gDNA.

Germline V gene lookup returns CDR1 SGHNT and CDR2 YENEEA. This CDR3 has 16 residues. V shed 5 bases and J 2 bases; nucleotides not matched to a gene: 5. In the authors' workflow: The assay estimated nucleated cells by amplifying reference gene primers. Some clones are missing from TCRdb's copy, which holds only in-frame ones; the method was immunoSEQ multiplex PCR. From that table come the V and J calls and clone size; the DNA was used to work out D and trimming. Here the sample spans about 410,000 clones, 86% being singletons. The sample consisted of peripheral blood. The receptor was derived from a woman younger than 45 with active or convalescent COVID-19. The chain combines TRBV11-3 with TRBJ2-3; 12 bases fit TRBD2. The CDR3 protein is CASSIRTSGDTDTQYF. In DNA form, the CDR3 reads TGTGCCAGCAGCATTCGGACTAGCGGGGACACAGATACGCAGTATTTT.